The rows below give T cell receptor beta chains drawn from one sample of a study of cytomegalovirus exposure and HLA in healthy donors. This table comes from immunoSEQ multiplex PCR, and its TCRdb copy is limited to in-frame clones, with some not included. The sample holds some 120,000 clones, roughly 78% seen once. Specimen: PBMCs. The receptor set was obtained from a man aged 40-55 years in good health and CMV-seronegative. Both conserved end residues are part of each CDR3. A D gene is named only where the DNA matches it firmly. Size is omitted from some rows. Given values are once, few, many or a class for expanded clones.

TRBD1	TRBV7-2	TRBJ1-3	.	TGTGCCAGCAGCCCAAGACAGGGGGCTGCTGGAAACACCATATATTTT	CASSPRQGAAGNTIYF
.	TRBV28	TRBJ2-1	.	TGTGCCAGCAGTTTAAGCCCCTCCGAGGTTAGGGGTGAGCAGTTCTTC	CASSLSPSEVRGEQFF
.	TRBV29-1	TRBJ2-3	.	TGCAGCGTTGCGGAGGGGCCGGTGACAGATACGCAGTATTTT	CSVAEGPVTDTQYF
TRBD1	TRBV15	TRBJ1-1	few	TGTGCCACCAGGACAGGGCTAGTGAACACTGAAGCTTTCTTT	CATRTGLVNTEAFF
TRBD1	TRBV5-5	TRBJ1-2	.	TGTGCCAGCAGCCCGACCGGGACAGGGGGCTCTGGCTACACCTTC	CASSPTGTGGSGYTF
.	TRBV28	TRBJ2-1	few	TGTGCCAGCAGTCGCGGGTATCGCGGCAGCCCCGTGGATGAGCAGTTCTTC	CASSRGYRGSPVDEQFF
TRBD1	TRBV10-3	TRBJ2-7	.	TGTGCCATCAGACCCGGGACAGTCTCCTACGAGCAGTACTTC	CAIRPGTVSYEQYF
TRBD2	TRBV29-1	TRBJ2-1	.	TGCAGCGTTGAAGAGGGGCTAGCGGGCTCCTACAATGAGCAGTTCTTC	CSVEEGLAGSYNEQFF
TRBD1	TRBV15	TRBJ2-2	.	TGTGCCACCAGCAGCCGGACAGGGGGCGGGACCGGGGAGCTGTTTTTT	CATSSRTGGGTGELFF
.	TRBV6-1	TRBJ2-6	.	TGTGCCAGCTTTGGAGGGAGGAGTGGGGCCAACGTCCTGACTTTC	CASFGGRSGANVLTF
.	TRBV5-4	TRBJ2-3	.	TGTGCCAGCAGCTTCCTAGCAGATACGCAGTATTTT	CASSFLADTQYF
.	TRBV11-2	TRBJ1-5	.	TGTGCCAGCAGCTTACCCGCGGGTCAGCCCCAGCATTTT	CASSLPAGQPQHF
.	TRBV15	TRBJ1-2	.	TGTGCCACCAGAGAGGATGGCTACACCTTC	CATREDGYTF
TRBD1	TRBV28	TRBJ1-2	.	TGTGCCAGCACCGAACAGGGGGCTAGCGGCTACACCTTC	CASTEQGASGYTF
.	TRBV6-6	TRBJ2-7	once	TGTGCCAGTCGGGGGGCCACTACCTACGAGCAGTACTTC	CASRGATTYEQYF
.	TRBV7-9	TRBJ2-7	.	TGTGCCAGCAGCTTAATTGCCTCCGGCGAGCAGTACTTC	CASSLIASGEQYF